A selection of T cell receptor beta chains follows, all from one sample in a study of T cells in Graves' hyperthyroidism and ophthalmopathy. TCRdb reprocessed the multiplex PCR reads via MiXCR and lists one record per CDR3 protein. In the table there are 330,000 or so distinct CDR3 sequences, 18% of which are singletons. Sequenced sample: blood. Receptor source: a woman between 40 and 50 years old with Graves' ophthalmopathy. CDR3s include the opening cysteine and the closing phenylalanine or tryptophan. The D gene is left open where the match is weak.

CASSGGGSGANVLTF TRBV6-2/TRBV6-3 .
CAGEGGGADQPQHF TRBV6-1 .
CASRDRGPYYEQYF TRBV6-1 TRBD1
CASSPPNLETQYF TRBV11-1 .
CASSLYMSSGYYEQYF TRBV27 TRBD2
CASGKFTGTGSHEQYF TRBV28 TRBD1
CASSLAAAYRASGYEQYF TRBV28 .
CAWASQETQYF TRBV30 .
CASSVALEGEQYF TRBV9 .
CSVEVSGMPYEQYF TRBV29-1 TRBD2
CASSLTGLAVYEQYF TRBV27 TRBD2
CATSRDRGGETQYF TRBV15 TRBD1
CAWRKLAGVAYEQYF TRBV30 TRBD2